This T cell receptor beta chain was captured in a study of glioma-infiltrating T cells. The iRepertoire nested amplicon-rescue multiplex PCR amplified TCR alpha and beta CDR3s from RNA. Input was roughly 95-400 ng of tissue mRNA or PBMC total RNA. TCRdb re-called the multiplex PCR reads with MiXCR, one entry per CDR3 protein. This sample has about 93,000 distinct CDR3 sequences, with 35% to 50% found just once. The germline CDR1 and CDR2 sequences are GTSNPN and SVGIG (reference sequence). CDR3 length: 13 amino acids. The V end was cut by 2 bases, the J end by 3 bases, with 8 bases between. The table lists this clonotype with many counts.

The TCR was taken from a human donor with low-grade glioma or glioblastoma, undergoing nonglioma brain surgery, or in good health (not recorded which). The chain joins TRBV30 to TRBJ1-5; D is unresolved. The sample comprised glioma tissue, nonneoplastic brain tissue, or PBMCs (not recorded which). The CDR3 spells CAWSLSPNQPQHF. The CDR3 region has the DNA TGTGCCTGGAGTTTAAGTCCCAATCAGCCCCAGCATTTT.